The subject of this entry is one TCR beta chain. Its antigen is still unknown. The data were taken from a study of cytomegalovirus exposure and HLA in healthy donors. Study outcomes and limitations: Among TCR beta chains, those listed as cytomegalovirus-associated numbered some 160.

Amplification used 60 Vbeta primers and 13 Jbeta primers. Repertoires were generated with immunoSEQ multiplex PCR, while TCRdb's copy carries only in-frame clones and drops some. The table includes about 93,000 clones, 78% detected once. The sample taken for sequencing was PBMCs. This TCR was recovered from a woman aged 35 to 49 in good health and CMV-seronegative.

The CDR3 sequence is CASSAGTGREKLFF. CDR3 coding DNA: TGTGCCAGCAGCGCCGGGACAGGGCGAGAAAAACTGTTTTTT. This sequence joins TRBV9 and TRBJ1-4, with 9 bases matching TRBD1. Germline CDR1 is SGDLS and CDR2 is YYNGEE. J gave up 8 bases and V 3 bases, and 5 bases lay outside the gene matches. The CDR3 extends over 14 amino acids. Full variable domain (rest looked up from reference TRBV9 and TRBJ1-4): DSGVTQTPKHLITATGQRVTLRCSPRSGDLSVYWYQQSLDQGLQFLIQYYNGEERAKGNILERFSAQQFPDLHSELNLSSLELGDSALYFCASSAGTGREKLFFGSGTQLSVL.